One and the same sample provided the 21 T cell receptor beta chains below, sequenced in a study of T cell responses to AZD1222 COVID-19 vaccine. The protocol was immunoSEQ multiplex PCR, while the TCRdb copy is restricted to in-frame clones and leaves out a portion. This table holds fewer than 200,000 clones, 85% to 90% found once. The material was peripheral blood, obtained 28 days after the second dose of the MenACWY control vaccine. These receptor sequences come from an adult who received the MenACWY meningococcal vaccine as a control.

The chain has TRBV19 and TRBJ2-7; TRBD1 aligns across 7 bases. CDR1 and CDR2 from the germline V gene are LNHDA and SQIVND (reference sequence). The CDR3 is 14 amino acids. V lost 6 bases to trimming and J lost 3 bases; unmatched junction nucleotides: 8. The CDR3 nucleotides are TGTGCCAGTAGATCCGGGACAGAGAACTACGAGCAGTACTTC. This encodes CASRSGTENYEQYF.

The chain has TRBV3-1 (or the pseudogene TRBV3-2) and TRBJ2-2; tentative D call: TRBD2 (6 bases). The CDR3 consists of 16 residues. Germline V gene sequence: CDR1 LGHDT, CDR2 YNNKEL (reference sequence). Trimming removed 0 bases from V and 4 bases from J, with 12 bases in between. In DNA form, the CDR3 reads TGTGCCAGCAGCCAAGAGGGGTGGCGGGGCACCGGGGAGCTGTTTTTT. This codes for CASSQEGWRGTGELFF.

The chain recombines TRBV7-7 with TRBJ1-1; TRBD1 agrees at 8 bases. Germline lookup yields CDR1 SSHAT and CDR2 FNYEAQ (reference sequence). The V segment lost 6 bases and the J segment 5 bases; nucleotides outside the gene matches: 14. CDR3 length: 16 amino acids. CDR3 sequence (DNA): TGTGCCAGCAGAAATATAGGAGTGACAGGGGCGACTGAAGCTTTCTTT. Its translation: CASRNIGVTGATEAFF.

This chain uses TRBV7-2 with TRBJ2-3, with D possibly called TRBD1 or TRBD2 (5 bases each). This CDR3 spans 15 amino acids. The V gene's germline CDR1 is SGHTA and CDR2 FQGNSA. Trimming removed 1 base from V and 6 bases from J, with 14 bases in between. Here the CDR3 reads CASSLGGQGPDTQYF. CDR3 nucleotide sequence: TGTGCCAGCAGCTTAGGCGGGCAGGGTCCCGATACGCAGTATTTT. The full variable domain, completed using reference TRBV7-2 and TRBJ2-3, is GAGVSQSPSNKVTEKGKDVELRCDPISGHTALYWYRQSLGQGLEFLIYFQGNSAPDKSGLPSDRFSAERTGGSVSTLTIQRTQQEDSAVYLCASSLGGQGPDTQYFGPGTRLTVL.

CDR3 nucleotides: TGTGCCATCAGTGGGCGGCTGGAGGAGCCCCAGCATTTT. Its translation is CAISGRLEEPQHF. This chain connects TRBV10-3 to TRBJ1-5, with D unclear. Trimming removed 4 bases from V and 8 bases from J, with 12 bases in between. The length of the CDR3 is 13 residues. CDR1 is ENHRY, CDR2 SYGVKD, per germline.

The chain combines TRBV27 with TRBJ1-2; perhaps TRBD1 as D (6 bases). Trimming cost V 2 bases and J 8 bases, with 12 bases left between them. Per germline, CDR1 MNHEY and CDR2 SMNVEV (reference sequence). The CDR3 is 13 residues long. This CDR3 is CASSLSTGWGYTF. The CDR3 DNA reads TGTGCCAGCAGTTTAAGTACAGGGTGGGGCTACACCTTC.

V gene TRBV5-5 combines with J gene TRBJ2-1, with TRBD2 matching over 11 bases. V lost 3 bases and J lost 1; bases outside the gene matches: 6. CDR1 is SGHKS, CDR2 YYEKEE, per germline (reference sequence). The CDR3 is made up of 17 amino acids. The CDR3 DNA follows: TGTGCCAGCAGCTCAACTAGCGGGAGACAGTCCTACAATGAGCAGTTCTTC. This gives the protein CASSSTSGRQSYNEQFF.

The chain joins TRBV29-1 to TRBJ2-7, with 10 bases lining up with TRBD1. Germline loops: CDR1 SQVTM, CDR2 ANQGSEA. The CDR3 loop spans 17 amino acids. The J segment lost 3 bases and the V segment lost 0 bases, leaving 11 bases of the junction unmatched. Written as DNA, the CDR3 is TGCAGCGTTGAAGATTGGGGGTCCGGGACAGGGGACTACGAGCAGTACTTC. Its protein product is CSVEDWGSGTGDYEQYF.

The table lists this clone with a count of one. V is TRBV24-1 and J is TRBJ2-1; maybe TRBD2 (7 bases). The CDR3 contains 15 residues. V lost 10 bases and J lost 0, with 15 bases in between. Germline CDR1 KGHDR, CDR2 SFDVKD. This chain's CDR3 is CATGGARSSYNEQFF. The DNA for the CDR3 is TGTGCCACTGGGGGGGCCAGGAGCTCCTACAATGAGCAGTTCTTC.

This clone was seen just once. The chain carries TRBV28 and TRBJ1-4, with D possibly being TRBD1 (5 bases). Germline assignment: CDR1 MDHEN and CDR2 SYDVKM. The CDR3 has 14 residues. Trimming took off 3 bases at V and 7 bases at J, with 12 bases between the two ends. CDR3 DNA: TGTGCCAGCAGTTTTGCCACGGGACGTGAAAAACTGTTTTTT. The encoded protein is CASSFATGREKLFF.

This rearrangement joins TRBV27 to TRBJ1-5; D gene uncertain. Per the germline V gene, CDR1 is MNHEY and CDR2 is SMNVEV (reference sequence). The V end was cut by 8 bases, the J end by 1 base, with 12 bases between. The CDR3 extends over 14 amino acids. This chain's CDR3 is CASSREWSNQPQHF. DNA of the CDR3: TGTGCCAGCTCGAGGGAGTGGAGCAATCAGCCCCAGCATTTT.

J is TRBJ2-6 and V is TRBV28, with D tentatively TRBD1 (6 bases). Trimming shortened V by 8 bases and J by 1 base, and 15 bases separated the two germline ends. The CDR3 sequence is 16 residues long. The germline CDR1 and CDR2 sequences are MDHEN and SYDVKM. The CDR3 DNA follows: TGTGCCAGCGAGACAGGTGCGGCGTCTGGGGCCAACGTCCTGACTTTC. This gives the protein CASETGAASGANVLTF.

This chain links TRBV24-1 with TRBJ2-7, with 12 bases fitting TRBD2. Germline CDR1 and CDR2: KGHDR and SFDVKD. The CDR3 is 15 residues long. J was trimmed by 5 bases and V by 5 bases; bases with no gene match: 6. The CDR3 coding sequence is TGTGCCACCAGTGCCAGGACTAGCGGGATCGACGAGCAGTACTTC. Protein product: CATSARTSGIDEQYF.

There are a few counts of this clone. The chain links TRBV28 to TRBJ1-1; D is uncertain. V was clipped by 2 bases and J by 1 base, with 5 bases between them. In germline, CDR1 is MDHEN, CDR2 SYDVKM. The CDR3 sequence is 13 residues long. The CDR3 nucleotides are TGTGCCAGCAGTTTACGGGGGAACACTGAAGCTTTCTTT. It encodes CASSLRGNTEAFF.

The rearrangement links TRBV19 to TRBJ1-2; 8 positions match TRBD1. This CDR3 region has 15 residues. The ends lost 8 bases at V and 2 bases at J; junction bases unmatched: 10. Germline assignment: CDR1 LNHDA and CDR2 SQIVND (reference sequence). In DNA form, the CDR3 reads TGTGCCAGTCAAGGACAGGGAAATACGAACTATGGCTACACCTTC. Translating it yields CASQGQGNTNYGYTF.

V gene TRBV7-6 combines with J gene TRBJ1-1; D uncertain. The V gene lost 1 base and the J gene lost 1 base, with 10 bases spanning the gap. The CDR3 spans 15 residues. Germline V gene sequence: CDR1 SGHVS, CDR2 FNYEAQ. The CDR3 sequence: CASSLGLGTNTEAFF. CDR3 DNA sequence: TGTGCCAGCAGCTTAGGTCTCGGCACGAACACTGAAGCTTTCTTT.

This clone was seen a handful of times. The CDR3 is CATSRETGLATNEKLFF. The CDR3 DNA follows: TGTGCCACCAGCAGAGAGACAGGCCTTGCAACTAATGAAAAACTGTTTTTT. The V call is TRBV15, the J call TRBJ1-4; D perhaps matches TRBD1 (6 bases). The length of the CDR3 is 17 residues. Germline CDR1 LNHNV, CDR2 YYDKDF (reference sequence). V lost 0 bases and J lost 0, with 11 bases in between.

V usage is TRBV5-1 and J usage is TRBJ1-5, with D maybe TRBD1 (5 bases). Germline V gene lookup returns CDR1 SGHRS and CDR2 YFSETQ. The V end was cut by 4 bases, the J end by 4 bases, with 15 bases between. The CDR3 sequence is 15 residues long. CDR3 DNA sequence: TGCGCCAGCAGCCTTGATGGGGGGGTAAATCAGCCCCAGCATTTT. Protein product: CASSLDGGVNQPQHF. The complete variable domain, with remaining parts taken from reference TRBV5-1 and TRBJ1-5, reads KAGVTQTPRYLIKTRGQQVTLSCSPISGHRSVSWYQQTPGQGLQFLFEYFSETQRNKGNFPGRFSGRQFSNSRSEMNVSTLELGDSALYLCASSLDGGVNQPQHFGDGTRLSIL.

This chain connects TRBV9 to TRBJ2-7, with 10 bases that match TRBD2. The V gene end was trimmed by 3 bases and the J gene end by 3 bases; junction bases not matched to a gene: 6. The germline V gene encodes CDR1 SGDLS and CDR2 YYNGEE. The CDR3 length is 15 residues. The CDR3, as DNA: TGTGCCAGCAGCGCGCAAGCGGGAGGGGGCTACGAGCAGTACTTC. Translated, it gives CASSAQAGGGYEQYF.

This clone has a single count. The CDR3 region is CASSEGVNTEAFF. CDR3 nucleotide sequence: TGCGCCAGCAGTGAGGGGGTGAACACTGAAGCTTTCTTT. V and J are TRBV10-2 and TRBJ1-1; D unresolved. The CDR3 contains 13 residues. The V gene lost 2 bases and the J gene lost 0 bases, with 4 bases spanning the gap. The germline V gene encodes CDR1 WSHSY and CDR2 SAAADI.

J is TRBJ2-7 and V is TRBV6-5, with 13 positions matching TRBD2. The CDR3 runs 15 residues. V was pared by 6 bases and J by 2 bases, with 4 bases of the junction left unmatched. Germline V gene lookup returns CDR1 MNHEY and CDR2 SVGAGI. CDR3 sequence: CASRRGTSGTYEQYF. CDR3 bases: TGTGCCAGCAGACGCGGGACTAGCGGGACCTACGAGCAGTACTTC.